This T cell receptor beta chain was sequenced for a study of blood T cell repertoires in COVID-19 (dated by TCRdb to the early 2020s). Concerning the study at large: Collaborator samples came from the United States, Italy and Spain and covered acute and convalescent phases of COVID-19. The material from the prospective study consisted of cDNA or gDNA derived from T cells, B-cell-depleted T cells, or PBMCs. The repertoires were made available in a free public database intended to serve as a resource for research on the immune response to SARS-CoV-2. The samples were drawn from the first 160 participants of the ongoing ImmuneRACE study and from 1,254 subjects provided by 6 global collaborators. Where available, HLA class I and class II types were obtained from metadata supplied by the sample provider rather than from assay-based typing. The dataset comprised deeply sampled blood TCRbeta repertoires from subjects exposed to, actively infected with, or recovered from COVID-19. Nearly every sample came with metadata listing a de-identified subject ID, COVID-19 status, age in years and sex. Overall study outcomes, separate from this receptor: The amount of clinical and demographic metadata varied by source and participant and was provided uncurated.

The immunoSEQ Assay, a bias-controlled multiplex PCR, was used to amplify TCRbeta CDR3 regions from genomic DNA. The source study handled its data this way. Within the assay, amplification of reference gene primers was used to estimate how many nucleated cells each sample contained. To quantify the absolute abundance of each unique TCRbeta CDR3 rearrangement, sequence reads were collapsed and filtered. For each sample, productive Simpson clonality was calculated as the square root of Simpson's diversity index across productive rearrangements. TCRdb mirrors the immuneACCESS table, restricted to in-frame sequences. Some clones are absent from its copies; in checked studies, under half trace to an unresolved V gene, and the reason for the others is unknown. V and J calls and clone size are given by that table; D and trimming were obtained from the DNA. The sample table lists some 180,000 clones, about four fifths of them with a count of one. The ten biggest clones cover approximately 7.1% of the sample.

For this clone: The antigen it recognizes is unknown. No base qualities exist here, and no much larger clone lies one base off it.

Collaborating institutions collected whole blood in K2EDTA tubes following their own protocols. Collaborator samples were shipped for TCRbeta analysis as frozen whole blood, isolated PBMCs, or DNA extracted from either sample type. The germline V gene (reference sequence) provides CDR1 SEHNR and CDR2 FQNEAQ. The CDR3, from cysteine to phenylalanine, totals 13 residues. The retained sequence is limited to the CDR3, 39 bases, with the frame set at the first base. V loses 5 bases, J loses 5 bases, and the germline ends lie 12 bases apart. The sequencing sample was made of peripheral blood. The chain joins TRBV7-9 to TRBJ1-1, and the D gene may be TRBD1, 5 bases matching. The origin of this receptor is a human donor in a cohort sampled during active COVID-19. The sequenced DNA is TGTGCCAGCAGCCCACGACGGGGGACTGAAGCTTTCTTT. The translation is CASSPRRGTEAFF.